This T cell receptor beta chain is from a study of T cells in placental villitis. Whole-study findings and limits: CMV-specific clones were more frequent in CMV cases than villitis of unknown etiology. Compared with controls at about 0.0062, villitis of unknown etiology placentae showed median clonality roughly 0.05.

Sequencing used immunoSEQ v4. Method: immunoSEQ multiplex PCR; TCRdb's copy keeps in-frame clones and lacks some. The table has about 750 clones, around 80% seen once. Germline V CDR1 and CDR2: MRHNA, SNTAGT. V was clipped by 2 bases and J by 3 bases; unmatched bases: 1. The CDR3 runs 16 residues. This clone was detected once. As yet, its antigen is unknown. The chain joins TRBV6-4 to TRBJ2-2; TRBD1 aligns across 12 bases. This clonotype was obtained from a human patient with villitis of unknown etiology; the placental T cells may come from both mother and fetus. The sample taken for sequencing was placental tissue containing maternal and fetal cells. CDR3 DNA: TGTGCCAGCAGTGACGGGACAGGGGGCGACACCGGGGAGCTGTTTTTT. Encoded protein: CASSDGTGGDTGELFF.